The TCR beta chain described here comes from a study of blood T cell repertoires in COVID-19. Study-level background: T cells, B-cell-depleted T cells, or PBMCs supplied cDNA or gDNA.

Source study methods: Reference gene primer amplification yielded estimated nucleated cell counts. Some clones are missing from TCRdb's copy, which holds only in-frame ones; the method was immunoSEQ multiplex PCR. D and trimming come from the DNA, and the V and J calls and clone size come from that table. The table includes about 160,000 clones, under 80% detected once. The CDR3 contains 13 residues. CDR1 and CDR2 (germline): MDHEN, SYDVKM. V lost 7 bases, J lost 4 bases, and 11 bases lay in between. Sequenced input: peripheral blood. The clonotype was recovered from a man between 65 and 80 years old with acute or convalescent COVID-19. This chain connects TRBV28 to TRBJ1-5; no clear D. For the CDR3, the DNA is TGTGCCAGCACCAGCCGGGGAAATCAGCCCCAGCATTTT. It specifies CASTSRGNQPQHF.